These 21 T cell receptor beta chains originate from one sample sequenced in a study of blood T cell repertoires in COVID-19. Data came from immunoSEQ multiplex PCR; TCRdb stores just in-frame clones and leaves some out. The sample carries about 210,000 clones, 75% to 90% recorded once. The specimen sequenced was peripheral blood. These receptors were taken from a woman aged 40 to 49 with acute or convalescent COVID-19.

V and J are TRBV4-1 and TRBJ2-1; the D is unclear. Trimming took off 0 bases at V and 8 bases at J, with 11 bases between the two ends. This CDR3 contains 14 residues. Germline-derived CDR1 and CDR2 are MGHRA and YSYEKL. The CDR3 spells CASSQEGSPYEQFF. CDR3 coding DNA: TGCGCCAGCAGCCAAGAGGGTAGCCCCTATGAGCAGTTCTTC.

This chain links TRBV30 with TRBJ2-5; TRBD2 might be the D (7 bases). The CDR3 consists of 16 residues. From germline, CDR1 is GTSNPN and CDR2 SVGIG (reference sequence). V was clipped by 2 bases and J by 4 bases, with 20 bases between them. The CDR3 reads CAWSPGHGGARETQYF. In nucleotides, the CDR3 is TGTGCCTGGAGTCCAGGTCATGGGGGGGCGAGAGAGACCCAGTACTTC.

The chain combines TRBV3-1 (or the pseudogene TRBV3-2) with TRBJ1-2, with TRBD1 as a possible D gene (5 bases). Per germline, CDR1 LGHDT and CDR2 YNNKEL (reference sequence). There are 13 residues in the CDR3. Trimming left V 6 bases short and J 8 bases short, with 16 bases between. The CDR3 DNA sequence: TGTGCCAGCAGACTGACCCAGGGATTGGGCTACACCTTC. Protein product: CASRLTQGLGYTF.

The CDR3 bases are TGTGCCATGCGGCGGGGGGGCGGTAACACTGAAGCTTTCTTT. It translates to CAMRRGGGNTEAFF. V is TRBV10-3 and J is TRBJ1-1, with D possibly being TRBD1 (6 bases). The CDR3 consists of 14 residues. Germline CDR1 ENHRY, CDR2 SYGVKD. Deletions cut 9 bases from V and 2 bases from J, with 16 bases between.

The table lists this clone with a few counts. The CDR3 loop is CASSLDGVGELFF. CDR3 coding DNA: TGTGCCAGCAGCTTAGACGGGGTCGGGGAGCTGTTTTTT. The chain carries TRBV11-3 and TRBJ2-2; TRBD2 might be the D (5 bases). Germline loops: CDR1 SGHNT, CDR2 YENEEA. V shed 0 bases and J shed 7 bases, with 6 bases lying between them. This CDR3 spans 13 amino acids.

V gene TRBV14 combines with J gene TRBJ1-1, with a weak D call TRBD1 (6 bases). The CDR3 runs 17 residues. Deletions cut 0 bases from V and 0 bases from J, with 14 bases between. Germline V gene sequence: CDR1 SGHDN, CDR2 FVKESK. This CDR3 reads CASSQERQANLNTEAFF. In DNA, the CDR3 is TGTGCCAGCAGCCAAGAACGACAGGCGAACTTGAACACTGAAGCTTTCTTT.

V usage is TRBV24-1 and J usage is TRBJ2-1, with D maybe TRBD2 (5 bases). CDR1 is KGHDR, CDR2 SFDVKD, per germline. The CDR3 covers 16 residues. The germline V and J ends were trimmed by 0 bases and 6 bases, with 14 bases remaining between them. CDR3 bases: TGTGCCACCAGTGATTTGGTGGCTAGCAGCCTCAATGAGCAGTTCTTC. Amino acids: CATSDLVASSLNEQFF.

The sample holds one count of this clone. This chain joins TRBV2 and TRBJ2-7; D may be TRBD1 (6 bases). V lost 6 bases to trimming and J lost 3 bases, with 9 bases between them. Germline lookup yields CDR1 SNHLY and CDR2 FYNNEI. The CDR3 consists of 12 residues. The CDR3 reads CASSGQNYEQYV. As DNA, the CDR3 is TGTGCCAGCAGCGGACAGAACTACGAGCAGTACGTC.

The rearrangement uses TRBV18 and TRBJ1-4, with a tentative D call TRBD1 (6 bases). Germline assignment: CDR1 KGHSH and CDR2 LQKENI. Between the trimmed V and J ends, which lost 8 bases and 7 bases, there was a span of 17 bases. This CDR3 region has 14 residues. CDR3 sequence: CASREQGGSEKLFF. CDR3 nucleotide sequence: TGTGCCAGCCGAGAACAGGGCGGGAGTGAAAAACTGTTTTTT.

This rearrangement joins TRBV14 to TRBJ1-2; 10 nucleotides line up with TRBD1. The germline V gene has CDR1 SGHDN and CDR2 FVKESK. J lost 4 bases, V lost 4 bases, and 6 bases had no gene match. The CDR3 loop spans 15 amino acids. CDR3 amino acids: CASSLHRDRGYGYTF. In DNA form, the CDR3 reads TGTGCCAGCAGCCTCCACCGGGACAGGGGCTATGGCTACACCTTC.

As DNA, the CDR3 is TGTGCCAGCTCACCAGGAGGGTTGGATCAGCCCCAGCATTTT. Protein product: CASSPGGLDQPQHF. The chain combines TRBV18 with TRBJ1-5, with unresolved D. Germline V CDR1 and CDR2: KGHSH, LQKENI. There are 14 residues in the CDR3. Trimming took off 2 bases at V and 5 bases at J, with 10 bases between the two ends.

This clone was picked up one time. The chain employs TRBV5-1 and TRBJ2-2, with a tentative D call TRBD1 (5 bases). Germline CDR1 reads SGHRS; CDR2 reads YFSETQ. V lost 4 bases to trimming and J lost 4 bases, with 11 bases between them. The CDR3 spans 14 residues. CDR3: CASSTHRSTGELFF. CDR3 nucleotide sequence: TGCGCCAGCAGCACTCACAGGAGCACCGGGGAGCTGTTTTTT.

The V gene is TRBV5-1, the J gene TRBJ2-3; the D is unclear. Trimming cost V 4 bases and J 2 bases, with 5 bases left between them. CDR3 length: 12 residues. In germline, CDR1 is SGHRS, CDR2 YFSETQ. The CDR3 DNA is TGCGCCAGCAGCCCCTACACAGATACGCAGTATTTT. It yields the protein CASSPYTDTQYF.

V gene TRBV28 combines with J gene TRBJ1-1, with D perhaps matching TRBD1 (5 bases). This CDR3 spans 13 amino acids. Germline values: CDR1 MDHEN, CDR2 SYDVKM. Trimming took 5 bases from V and 4 from J, leaving 11 bases between them. The CDR3 region is CASSAGLRTEAFF. The CDR3 nucleotides are TGTGCCAGCAGTGCGGGGCTACGCACTGAAGCTTTCTTT.

The V gene is TRBV10-3, the J gene TRBJ2-7, with TRBD2 matching over 8 bases. This CDR3 is built from 14 residues. Germline V gene lookup returns CDR1 ENHRY and CDR2 SYGVKD. Trimming cost V 6 bases and J 4 bases; bases outside gene matches: 8. The CDR3 nucleotides read TGTGCCATCAGCGTCGGGGGGGGCCCATACGAGCAGTACGTC. This encodes CAISVGGGPYEQYV.

The V and J genes are TRBV19 and TRBJ1-1; 11 nucleotides agree with TRBD1. V lost 6 bases, J lost 4 bases, and 10 bases stayed unmatched. CDR1 is LNHDA and CDR2 is SQIVND in the germline V gene (reference sequence). The CDR3 covers 16 residues. In DNA, the CDR3 is TGTGCCAGTAGAAGCGGGACAGGGGGGTTTGCCACTGAAGCTTTCTTT. This translates into CASRSGTGGFATEAFF.

The genes are TRBV11-3 and TRBJ2-2; 7 bases fit TRBD2. The CDR3 is 15 residues long. V was pared by 5 bases and J by 7 bases, with 10 bases of the junction left unmatched. Germline CDR1 is SGHNT and CDR2 is YENEEA. CDR3 sequence: CASSAGVTLNGELFF. In DNA, the CDR3 is TGTGCCAGCAGCGCGGGGGTGACCCTTAACGGGGAGCTGTTTTTT.

V and J are TRBV10-3 and TRBJ1-6, with a tentative D call TRBD1 (6 bases). The germline gives CDR1 ENHRY, CDR2 SYGVKD. V lost 5 bases and J 8 bases, leaving 19 bases between the germline ends. This CDR3 has 16 residues. The CDR3 here is CAISPRNRDTDSPLHF. The DNA for the CDR3 is TGTGCCATCAGTCCCAGGAACAGGGACACGGATTCACCCCTCCACTTT.

This rearrangement joins TRBV5-1 to TRBJ1-1, with 7 bases matching TRBD1. This CDR3 is 14 amino acids long. The J segment lost 7 bases and the V segment lost 0 bases, leaving 6 bases of the junction unmatched. The germline V gene has CDR1 SGHRS and CDR2 YFSETQ. The CDR3 DNA reads as TGCGCCAGCAGCTTGGAAGGACAGGCGCTTGAAGCTTTCTTT. Amino acids: CASSLEGQALEAFF.

This clone was seen repeatedly, ten times or more. Other nucleotide sequences from this sample produce the same CDR3. This sequence joins TRBV5-8 and TRBJ2-3; 11 bases align to TRBD2. After removal of 4 bases from V and 0 bases from J, the junction contained 7 bases not matched to a gene. The germline CDR1 and CDR2 sequences are SGHTS and YDEGEE. The CDR3 has 17 residues. CDR3 bases: TGTGCCAGCAGCCAGCGACTAGCGGGGTCTAGCACAGATACGCAGTATTTT. Its translation is CASSQRLAGSSTDTQYF.

This chain links TRBV2 with TRBJ1-3; 11 bases are shared with TRBD1. J was trimmed by 2 bases and V by 2 bases; bases with no gene match: 5. From germline, CDR1 is SNHLY and CDR2 FYNNEI. The CDR3 is 17 residues long. For the CDR3, the DNA is TGTGCCAGCAGTGAAATCGGACAGGGGGCGACTGGAAACACCATATATTTT. It translates to CASSEIGQGATGNTIYF.